This TCR beta chain was recorded in a study of cytomegalovirus exposure and HLA in healthy donors (dated by TCRdb to 2015 to 2018). Regarding the research as a whole: An earlier analysis of some 550 of the donors reported 250 to 300 Gb of sequence data and 117 million unique TCR beta sequences from approximately 180 million T cells. The T cell repertoires of 670 or so subjects were profiled by immunosequencing and related to cytomegalovirus serostatus. Alongside the repertoire data, information on donor age, sex, ethnicity and CMV serostatus was compiled. Along with the roughly 700-subject first cohort, a separate validation cohort of around 120 different subjects was used. A later analysis re-analyzed previously published TCR beta repertoires from roughly 630 donors and added high-resolution HLA genotyping to study TCR occurrence patterns. High-throughput TCR immunosequencing, statistical association of individual TCRs with disease status, and machine learning were combined to predict cytomegalovirus infection status. The number of donors typed differed by locus, with about 629-640 for A, B, C, DRB1 and DQB1, roughly 520 for DQA1, nearly 610 for DPA1, and some 440 for DPB1. Among about 360 genotyped donors of the cohort, an average of approximately 230,000 unique TCR beta nucleotide sequences were sequenced per donor, roughly 18% of them non-productive. All discovery cohort repertoires had been generated using a single sequencing platform. Because of strong linkage in the cohort, roughly five DR-DQ haplotypes were treated as single units for association and clustering. An early release covering over 500 HLA-typed donors comprised about 320 gigabases of sequencing data and tens of millions of unique TCR sequences. The study aimed to test whether signatures of past pathogen exposure could be identified by cataloging public T cell receptors. The later analysis used no new phenotypic data to find candidate immune exposures, relying instead on TCR beta sequences and their occurrence across donors. An earlier analysis of 587 of the donors applied high-throughput TCR beta sequencing to assess whether each TCR beta V gene segment acted as functional or pseudogenic. Of the 398 genotyped donors, 65% to 90% fell in the genetic ancestry cluster associated with self-reported Caucasian donors. HLA typing covered class I and class II loci at four-digit resolution. A later genetic analysis used genome-wide SNP genotypes for about 60% of the 666 donors, treating that subset as a discovery cohort. The full study reports these points: Most TCR sequences were seen in very few donors, while some public TCRs were found in many individuals. V-gene and J-gene trimming of TCR beta chains was associated with a missense DCLRE1C variant in a later genetic analysis, and the association was replicated in an independent cohort. It was suggested by the authors that the approach could potentially be generalized to other disease states and immunological phenotypes. Immune exposure information for the cohort was limited to CMV serostatus. Roughly uniform sequencing depth across donors was assumed in presence/absence analyses, although this assumption may not hold. In an earlier analysis of approximately 590 of the donors, most TCR beta V segments appeared in productive rearrangements about 87% or about 30% of the time, broadly matching IMGT annotations. According to a later analysis, TCR association rates differed among HLA loci, with DRB1 alleles showing the most associated TCRs and HLA-C alleles showing the fewest. Several of the top co-occurrence clusters appeared to be linked to parvovirus B19, influenza, CMV and Epstein-Barr virus, according to a later analysis. A further reported finding was that TCR beta sequences accurately predicted the HLA-A and HLA-B alleles for most subjects in the first cohort. The cohort was sequenced for TCR beta chains only, and without alpha or paired-chain data the features that could be detected were limited. Correlated functional status among segregating V segments might be attributable to linkage disequilibrium, but an unknown experimental factor could not be ruled out. A few of the identified cytomegalovirus-associated TCR beta chains were confirmed in vitro to be specific for cytomegalovirus antigens. At a false discovery rate of 0.05, a later analysis linked around 15,000 TCR beta sequences to specific HLA alleles. A cluster of highly shared sequence variants was judged likely to represent a technical artifact of the sequencing pipeline. When HLA alleles, especially DR and DQ, strongly co-occurred, attributing TCR associations to individual alleles was difficult. Because counts were too low, about 18 rarely observed V segments, including chromosome 9 orphons, were left out of the earlier analysis of a few hundred of the donors. A later genetic analysis reported fewer N-insertions in productive TCRs among donors in an Asian-associated ancestry cluster than the approximately 700-donor mean. In a later analysis, HLA-associated TCR beta chains were found to be more clonally expanded and to have lower generation probabilities than equally common non-associated chains. The study gave a list of over 150 TCR beta chains associated with cytomegalovirus. The 87-base-pair reads could not distinguish some IMGT-functional V segments, including TRBV6-2 and TRBV6-3, so those segments were excluded. Because HLA typing was unavailable for some donors at each locus, only the typed subset was used in association tests. In both the original and validation cohorts, the classifier was reported to diagnose cytomegalovirus status with high specificity and sensitivity. A later analysis found that most CMV-associated TCR beta chains appeared HLA-restricted, with HLA associations seemingly driven largely by CMV exposure.

The CDR3 sequence holds 15 residues, the cysteine and phenylalanine included. The retained sequence is limited to the CDR3, 45 bases, with the frame set at the first base. Germline trimming: 6 bases from V, 6 bases from J; junction bases outside gene matches: 10. CDR1 and CDR2, looked up from the germline V gene (reference sequence), are MNHNY and SVGAGI. Libraries came from the immunoSEQ multiplex PCR assay. A mixture of 60 forward primers for TCR Vbeta segments and 13 reverse primers for TCR Jbeta segments was used in the multiplex PCR. Amplification of the CDR3 region of rearranged TCR beta genes was performed with a multiplex PCR assay on genomic DNA. On the Illumina HiSeq System, the amplified TCR beta libraries were sequenced as 87-base-pair reads. In the original analysis: In a later analysis, tens of millions of unique TCR beta chains were counted across the 666 repertoires, and some 10 million of these chains were shared by at least two donors. Raw reads were error-corrected and collapsed into unique sequences by a nearest-neighbor algorithm in which closely related sequences were merged to remove PCR and sequencing errors. Alignment of CDR3 sequences to IMGT reference sequences was used to assign V, D and J gene segments. For a sequence to be retained, a match of at least six nucleotides was required to both a V gene segment and a J gene segment. A rearrangement counted as productive if the CDR3 had no stop codons and remained in frame with V and J, and every other rearrangement counted as non-productive. CDR3 was defined according to IMGT convention as the region running from the second conserved V-encoded cysteine to the conserved J-encoded phenylalanine. In an earlier analysis of more than 550 of the donors, sequences lacking an unambiguous match to a single V gene segment were excluded. In an earlier analysis of several hundred of the donors, a V segment was called functional when productive rearrangements were above 56.7%, and segregating when the standard deviation between donors exceeded 5%. A statistical classification framework was built for diagnosing cytomegalovirus status from the catalog of TCR beta chain sequences. V and J gene assignment, in a later analysis, came from comparing TCR nucleotide sequences with IMGT/GENE-DB human TR gene sequences. Using the TCRdist pipeline, a later analysis assigned CDR3 sequences along with most-parsimonious VDJ recombination scenarios. In a later analysis, each TCR beta chain was defined by its CDR3 amino acid sequence together with its V-gene family, and reads without a unique V-gene family were excluded. As a way to deal with suspected cross-contamination and a sequencing artifact, a later analysis dropped hundreds of nucleotide sequences that were highly shared and had low generation probability. In a later analysis, a clonal expansion index for each public chain was calculated from normalized within-repertoire ranks of inferred template counts. In a later analysis, generation probabilities were computed using a VDJ recombination model fitted to out-of-frame rearrangements, and the results were checked against IGoR. A later analysis scored TCR-TCR, TCR-HLA and TCR-CMV co-occurrence with hypergeometric tests, applying a repertoire-size bias correction to TCR pairs. A later analysis estimated false discovery rates by permuting HLA or CMV assignments 20 times. A later analysis grouped co-occurring TCRs with DBSCAN, adding TCRdist sequence similarity when clustering within HLA-allele-positive subsets. Repertoires with fewer than 30,000 or more than 120,000 public chains were left out of co-occurrence clustering, as were several repertoires with anomalous nucleotide sharing. TCRdb holds this immuneACCESS table with in-frame rearrangements only. Some clones are missing; in checked studies, unresolved V genes explain under half, and the rest has no known cause. V and J calls and clone size come straight from that table; D and trimming were deduced from the DNA. The record for this sample contains under 200,000 clones. The ten most abundant clones make up 6.5% of the sample.

The cohort comprised 666 healthy bone marrow donors. At the time of sampling, all cohort members were nominally healthy, though unrecorded immune exposures were likely present. The donor tested CMV seronegative and was one of the 352 seronegative cohort members. Each donor provided a peripheral blood sample, and peripheral blood mononuclear cells were used for TCR beta sequencing. The Qiagen DNeasy Blood Extraction Kit was used to extract genomic DNA from the blood cell samples. On this clone: Its antigen is currently not known.

The source material was PBMCs. This clonotype originated in a man between 25 and 39 years old in good health and CMV-seronegative. The chain is assembled from TRBV6-6 and TRBJ2-7, and TRBD1 aligns with 11 junction nucleotides. The CDR3: CASSRTPGQGGEQYF. The nucleotides read TGTGCCAGCAGCCGGACTCCGGGACAGGGGGGCGAGCAGTACTTC.